The 4 T cell receptor beta chains in this list originate from one sample, sequenced in a study of blood T cell repertoires in COVID-19. Method: immunoSEQ multiplex PCR; TCRdb's copy keeps in-frame clones and lacks some. This sample has approximately 220,000 clones, with about 90% found just once. Material for sequencing was PBMCs or T cells enriched from blood (not recorded which). These TCRs come from a man aged 30-40 years who had been exposed to COVID-19.

This clone was picked up one time. The CDR3 DNA reads as TGTGCCAGTAGCCACCGGGACAGGTACCGAATCTACAATGAGCAGTTCTTC. Protein product: CASSHRDRYRIYNEQFF. The chain has TRBV19 and TRBJ2-1; 8 bases line up with TRBD1. The CDR3 runs 17 residues. Germline CDR1 reads LNHDA; CDR2 reads SQIVND (reference sequence). The trim removed 6 bases at V and 3 bases at J, leaving 13 bases unmatched. The full variable domain, its missing parts supplied by reference TRBV19 and TRBJ2-1, is DGGITQSPKYLFRKEGQNVTLSCEQNLNHDAMYWYRQDPGQGLRLIYYSQIVNDFQKGDIAEGYSVSREKKESFPLTVTSAQKNPTAFYLCASSHRDRYRIYNEQFFGPGTRLTVL.

This rearrangement joins TRBV29-1 to TRBJ1-4; tentative D call: TRBD1 (6 bases). CDR1 is SQVTM and CDR2 is ANQGSEA in the germline V gene. This CDR3 has 13 amino acids. The ends were cut back, 7 bases at V and 7 bases at J, with 16 bases in the middle. DNA for the CDR3: TGCAGCGCCGAGACCAGGGGAGTTGAAAAACTGTTTTTT. Translation gives CSAETRGVEKLFF.

V gene TRBV29-1 combines with J gene TRBJ2-3; D gene uncertain. Trimming left V 6 bases short and J 3 bases short, with 10 bases between. The CDR3 sequence is 12 residues long. Germline loops: CDR1 SQVTM, CDR2 ANQGSEA. CDR3 amino acids: CSVRLDTDTQYF. The CDR3 DNA reads as TGCAGCGTCCGTTTAGATACAGATACGCAGTATTTT.

The J gene is TRBJ1-2, the V gene TRBV6-5; 9 positions match TRBD1. This CDR3 comprises 14 residues. Germline CDR1 reads MNHEY; CDR2 reads SVGAGI. The trim removed 4 bases at V and 4 bases at J, leaving 4 bases unmatched. In DNA form, the CDR3 reads TGTGCCAGCAGTTGGCGGGACAGGGCCTATGGCTACACCTTC. It specifies CASSWRDRAYGYTF.